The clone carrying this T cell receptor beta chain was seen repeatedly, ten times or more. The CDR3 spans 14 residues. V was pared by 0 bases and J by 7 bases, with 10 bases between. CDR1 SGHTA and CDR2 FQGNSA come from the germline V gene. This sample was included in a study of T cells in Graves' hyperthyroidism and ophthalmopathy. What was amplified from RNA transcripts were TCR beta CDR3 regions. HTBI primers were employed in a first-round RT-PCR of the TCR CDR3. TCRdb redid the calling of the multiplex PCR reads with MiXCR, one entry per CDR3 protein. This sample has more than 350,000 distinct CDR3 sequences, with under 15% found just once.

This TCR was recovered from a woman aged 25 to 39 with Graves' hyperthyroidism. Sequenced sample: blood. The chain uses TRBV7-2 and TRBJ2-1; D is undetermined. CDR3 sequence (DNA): TGTGCCAGCAGCTTAGCGCGCAGTCTGAATGAGCAGTTCTTC. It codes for CASSLARSLNEQFF.